The present T cell receptor beta chain was sequenced within a study of CD8+CD57+ T cells in acquired aplastic anemia. Whole-study context: Isolated CD4+ and CD8+ cells, once sorted, yielded DNA averaging around 3 ug. Study-wide points: Common to patients and controls were twenty-nine CD8+ CDR3 sequences.

Regarding this clonotype: As yet, its antigen is unknown.

All patients picked for sequencing had shown, by flow cytometry, an expansion of CD8+CD57+ cells. Sampling of blood occurred while the patients had still received no therapy. This CDR3 has 13 residues. In germline, CDR1 is DFQATT, CDR2 SNEGSKA (reference sequence). The V gene lost 0 bases and the J gene lost 5 bases, with 10 bases spanning the gap. For CDR3 and TCR beta VDJ profiling, genomic DNA was the template used. In TCRdb, the reads were re-called with MiXCR into one record per CDR3 protein. The sample lists roughly 290,000 distinct CDR3 sequences, roughly 53% occurring once. V gene TRBV20-1 combines with J gene TRBJ2-5; D possibly corresponds to TRBD1 (5 bases). The specimen was sorted CD4+, CD8+, or CD8+CD57+ T cells (not recorded which) from PBMCs. This sequence originates from a human donor with aplastic anemia. CDR3 sequence (DNA): TGCAGTGCTAGAGATCGCCCAGGGGAGACCCAGTACTTC. It encodes CSARDRPGETQYF.